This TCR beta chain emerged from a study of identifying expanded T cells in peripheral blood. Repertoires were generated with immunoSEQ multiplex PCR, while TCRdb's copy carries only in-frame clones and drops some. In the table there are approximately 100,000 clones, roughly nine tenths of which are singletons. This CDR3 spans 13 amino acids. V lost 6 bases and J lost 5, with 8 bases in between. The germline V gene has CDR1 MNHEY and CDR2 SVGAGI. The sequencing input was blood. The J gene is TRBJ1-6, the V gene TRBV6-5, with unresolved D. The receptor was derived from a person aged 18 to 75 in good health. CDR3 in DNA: TGTGCCAGCAGCTCCGGCCATAATTCACCCCTCCACTTT. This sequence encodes CASSSGHNSPLHF.